Listed below are T cell receptor beta chains from one sample, sequenced in a study of blood T cells in healthy people across ages. One entry per CDR3 protein, called by TCRdb with MiXCR from the 5' RACE reads. Of approximately 900,000 distinct CDR3 sequences in the sample, almost 30% were seen once. These records were also assigned to another study, of T cells of mothers and their children.

Sequencing input: blood. The origin of the receptors is a middle-aged woman in good health. Each CDR3 is given without its conserved first and last residue. Size is stated for part of the rows, as once, few or many counts, or as a class when the clone is expanded.

size: .; J: TRBJ2-5; V: TRBV24-1; length: 13; CDR3: ATSLGAGGQETQY
size: few; J: TRBJ1-1; V: TRBV5-1; length: 12; CDR3: ASSRGGVNTEAF
size: .; J: TRBJ2-7; V: TRBV5-1; length: 14; CDR3: ASSLGRGGVPYEQY
size: .; J: TRBJ1-2; V: TRBV25-1; length: 11; CDR3: ASTRGIGNGYT
size: once; J: TRBJ2-1; V: TRBV20-1; length: 15; CDR3: SAREPEGGRPYNEQF
size: .; J: TRBJ1-2; V: TRBV9; length: 14; CDR3: ASSVSSGAPNYGYT
size: many; J: TRBJ2-7; V: TRBV11-1; length: 16; CDR3: ASSLSSSLAVNIYEQY
size: .; J: TRBJ2-7; V: TRBV6-6; length: 10; CDR3: ASSGTAHEQY
size: few; J: TRBJ1-2; V: TRBV7-3; length: 11; CDR3: ASSLSQDYGYT
size: .; J: TRBJ2-2; V: TRBV27; length: 15; CDR3: ASSLLGTGEGTGELF
size: .; J: TRBJ1-2; V: TRBV20-1; length: 12; CDR3: SAVKNRDSHGYT
size: many; J: TRBJ2-5; V: TRBV4-1; length: 12; CDR3: ASSQGGGKETQY
size: few; J: TRBJ1-4; V: TRBV9; length: 13; CDR3: ASSEVGGQSEKLF
size: few; J: TRBJ1-1; V: TRBV2; length: 13; CDR3: ASRKRDSEIAEAF
size: few; J: TRBJ2-7; V: TRBV20-1; length: 14; CDR3: SARIPGQGFSYEQY
size: .; J: TRBJ1-1; V: TRBV12-3/TRBV12-4; length: 9; CDR3: ASSLGVRAF
size: many; J: TRBJ2-5; V: TRBV7-3; length: 13; CDR3: ASSFGGAQGETQY
size: .; J: TRBJ2-5; V: TRBV28; length: 12; CDR3: ASSIPVGTGGQY
size: .; J: TRBJ2-5; V: TRBV7-4; length: 13; CDR3: ASSLPRPGWETQD
size: few; J: TRBJ2-7; V: TRBV3-1; length: 13; CDR3: ASSQVLAGGYEQY
size: .; J: TRBJ2-1; V: TRBV7-3; length: 12; CDR3: ASSLNRLGNEQF
size: many; J: TRBJ2-5; V: TRBV7-7; length: 11; CDR3: ASSAGQQETQY
size: few; J: TRBJ1-2; V: TRBV6-5; length: 12; CDR3: ASTPAGRSYGYT
size: few; J: TRBJ1-2; V: TRBV5-1; length: 12; CDR3: ASGLDRGQGGYT
size: .; J: TRBJ1-5; V: TRBV4-1; length: 17; CDR3: AGSQGSVFGGRSNQPQH
size: many; J: TRBJ2-3; V: TRBV7-9; length: 15; CDR3: ASSPALAGALIDTQY
size: .; J: TRBJ1-2; V: TRBV5-4; length: 12; CDR3: ASSLAGAGTGYT
size: .; J: TRBJ2-7; V: TRBV4-2; length: 13; CDR3: ASSQVLAGAYERY
size: many; J: TRBJ1-2; V: TRBV20-1; length: 12; CDR3: SAPGQGVNYGYT
size: many; J: TRBJ2-3; V: TRBV2; length: 14; CDR3: ASTRLLEGGADTQY
size: few; J: TRBJ2-1; V: TRBV15; length: 14; CDR3: ATSREAGSGLNEQF